Listed here are 10 T cell receptor beta chains from one sample, sequenced in a study of OX40 agonist ivuxolimab in advanced cancers. Profiled with immunoSEQ multiplex PCR; TCRdb holds only in-frame clones, not every one. The sample holds tens of thousands of clones; around four fifths are singletons and the top ten take roughly 11%. The source was CD4+ or CD8+ T cells sorted from blood, collected in a trial of the OX40 agonist ivuxolimab. The receptors derive from an adult with an advanced solid tumor such as melanoma, head and neck, liver or kidney cancer.

The chain uses TRBV27 and TRBJ1-2; D gene unclear. This CDR3 has 12 amino acids. The germline CDR1 and CDR2 sequences are MNHEY and SMNVEV (reference sequence). Trimming removed 7 bases from V and 6 bases from J, with 12 bases in between. CDR3 protein: CASKGRLDGYTF. CDR3 DNA: TGTGCCAGCAAGGGAAGGCTTGATGGCTACACCTTC.

The chain couples TRBV19 to TRBJ1-5, with 10 bases that match TRBD1. Germline lookup yields CDR1 LNHDA and CDR2 SQIVND (reference sequence). The ends lost 10 bases at V and 11 bases at J; junction bases unmatched: 14. CDR3 length equals 14 residues. The CDR3 region has the DNA TGTGCCACCCGGGACAGGGGACAGGTGGTGGCCCAGCATTTT. Its protein product is CATRDRGQVVAQHF. The full variable domain, in which reference TRBV19 and TRBJ1-5 provide the parts outside the CDR3, is DGGITQSPKYLFRKEGQNVTLSCEQNLNHDAMYWYRQDPGQGLRLIYYSQIVNDFQKGDIAEGYSVSREKKESFPLTVTSAQKNPTAFYLCATRDRGQVVAQHFGDGTRLSIL.

This chain connects TRBV19 to TRBJ1-4; no reliable D call. This CDR3 region has 13 residues. Germline V CDR1 and CDR2: LNHDA, SQIVND (reference sequence). With 5 bases removed from V and 8 bases from J, the gap between germline ends came to 12 bases. CDR3 bases: TGTGCCAGTAGTCTCCGGACGGCCGAAAAACTGTTTTTT. Translation: CASSLRTAEKLFF.

The rearrangement uses TRBV27 and TRBJ1-1; no definite D call. From germline, CDR1 is MNHEY and CDR2 SMNVEV (reference sequence). This CDR3 has 15 residues. The V gene lost 3 bases and the J gene lost 2 bases, with 13 bases spanning the gap. The CDR3 reads CASSLWAAPNTEAFF. As DNA, the CDR3 is TGTGCCAGCAGTTTGTGGGCAGCCCCTAACACTGAAGCTTTCTTT.

This chain joins TRBV5-4 and TRBJ1-2, with 12 bases that match TRBD1. Unmatched junction bases numbered 4, after V lost 4 bases and J lost 6 bases. Germline CDR1 is SGHNT and CDR2 is YYREEE (reference sequence). The CDR3 is 14 amino acids. This CDR3 reads CASSRDRGPDGYTF. The CDR3 bases are TGTGCCAGCAGCCGGGACAGGGGGCCAGATGGCTACACCTTC. Supplemented by reference TRBV5-4 and TRBJ1-2, the full variable domain reads ETGVTQSPTHLIKTRGQQVTLRCSSQSGHNTVSWYQQALGQGPQFIFQYYREEENGRGNFPPRFSGLQFPNYSSELNVNALELDDSALYLCASSRDRGPDGYTFGSGTRLTVV.

The V gene is TRBV19, the J gene TRBJ2-1; D is possibly TRBD1 (7 bases). V lost 1 base to trimming and J lost 10 bases, with 20 bases between them. CDR1 LNHDA and CDR2 SQIVND come from the germline V gene (reference sequence). This CDR3 has 16 residues. The chain's CDR3 is CASSIGAGPPGGEQFF. The DNA for the CDR3 is TGTGCCAGTAGTATAGGAGCGGGCCCGCCAGGGGGGGAGCAGTTCTTC.

A few counts support this clone. The V call is TRBV29-1, the J call TRBJ1-2; no reliable D call. This CDR3 has 12 amino acids. V lost 2 bases and J lost 1, with 5 bases in between. Germline assignment: CDR1 SQVTM and CDR2 ANQGSEA. The CDR3 sequence: CSVESVNYGYTF. CDR3 nucleotide sequence: TGCAGCGTTGAATCGGTTAACTATGGCTACACCTTC.

The sample holds one count of this clone. The rearrangement links TRBV7-2 to TRBJ2-7, with D perhaps TRBD1 or TRBD2 (6 bases each). V was cut by 4 bases and J by 2 bases, with 12 bases left in between. In germline, CDR1 is SGHTA, CDR2 FQGNSA. The CDR3 loop spans 14 amino acids. The CDR3 spells CASSSKGGPYEQYF. CDR3 bases: TGTGCCAGCAGCTCAAAGGGGGGCCCCTACGAGCAGTACTTC.

The rearrangement joins TRBV19 to TRBJ1-1; unclear D gene. Trimming took off 3 bases at V and 2 bases at J, with 13 bases between the two ends. The CDR3 covers 15 residues. From germline, CDR1 is LNHDA and CDR2 SQIVND (reference sequence). CDR3 residues: CASSMVETLNTEAFF. As DNA, the CDR3 is TGTGCCAGTAGTATGGTAGAGACTCTCAACACTGAAGCTTTCTTT. Full variable domain (rest looked up from reference TRBV19 and TRBJ1-1): DGGITQSPKYLFRKEGQNVTLSCEQNLNHDAMYWYRQDPGQGLRLIYYSQIVNDFQKGDIAEGYSVSREKKESFPLTVTSAQKNPTAFYLCASSMVETLNTEAFFGQGTRLTVV.

The rearrangement joins TRBV21-1 to TRBJ2-7; no DNA check was done on the table's D call, TRBD1. TRBV21-1 represents a pseudogene. This CDR3 is 16 amino acids long. The CDR3 nucleotides read TGTGCCAGCAGCTCCGAGGCTCGGGACAGGGTCTACGAGCAGTACGTC. It specifies CASSSEARDRVYEQYV.